This paragraph reports one T cell receptor beta chain. This sample stems from a study of T cells expressing NK-cell markers. TCRdb re-called the 5' RACE reads, yielding one record per CDR3 amino acid sequence without DNA. The listing contains around 550,000 distinct CDR3 sequences. From germline, CDR1 is SGHDN and CDR2 FVKESK. The CDR3 extends over 16 amino acids. Specimen: blood T cells: a sorted CD56 or NKG2C T cell subset, CD4+ or CD8+ T cells, or bulk PBMC T cells (not recorded which). This chain connects TRBV14 to TRBJ2-7; TCRdb returns TRBD2, unconfirmable since there is no DNA. The sequence came from a man aged 18 to 29 in good health. The CDR3 sequence: CASRKSGSGTNYEQYF.